This is a list of T cell receptor beta chains from one sample in a study of molecular identifiers for immune sequencing clone quantification. Each CDR3 protein gets one entry after TCRdb re-called the PCR reads with MiXCR. Of approximately 550,000 distinct CDR3 sequences in the sample, around 23% were seen once. The sequenced material came from naive CD8+ T cells from blood, with Jurkat cell RNA spiked in. All receptors come from a human donor in good health. Some libraries in this study had Jurkat cell RNA spiked in. CDR3s include the opening cysteine and the closing phenylalanine or tryptophan. The D gene is left open where the match is weak. Not every row has a clone size; where given, it reads once, few, many or a size class.

>few|TRBJ1-5|NA|TRBV4-1
CASSQGDYSNQPQHF
TGCGCCAGCAGCCAAGGGGACTATAGCAATCAGCCCCAGCATTTT
>few|TRBJ2-3|NA|TRBV7-9
CASTFVGHGTDTQYF
TGTGCCAGCACCTTCGTGGGGCATGGCACAGATACGCAGTATTTT
>NA|TRBJ2-3|NA|TRBV13
CAGSLERGSTDTQYF
TGTGCCGGCAGCTTAGAAAGGGGAAGCACAGATACGCAGTATTTT
>many|TRBJ1-1|TRBD1|TRBV12-3/TRBV12-4
CASSFRWDSSLNTEAFF
TGTGCCAGCAGTTTTAGGTGGGACAGTAGCTTAAACACTGAAGCTTTCTTT
>many|TRBJ2-3|NA|TRBV30
CAWVGTDTQYF
TGTGCCTGGGTGGGGACAGATACGCAGTATTTT
>NA|TRBJ2-3|NA|TRBV30
CAWSVPRDTGLDTQYF
TGTGCCTGGAGTGTTCCCCGGGACACCGGGTTAGATACGCAGTATTTT
>many|TRBJ1-1|NA|TRBV29-1
CSVEDWQGMTEAFF
TGCAGCGTTGAAGATTGGCAGGGGATGACTGAAGCTTTCTTT
>many|TRBJ2-7|TRBD1|TRBV28
CASRPGQVVEQYF
TGTGCCAGCAGACCGGGACAGGTCGTGGAGCAGTACTTC
>few|TRBJ1-5|NA|TRBV11-2
CASGRDSNQPQHF
TGTGCCAGCGGCCGGGACAGCAATCAGCCCCAGCATTTT
>few|TRBJ1-2|NA|TRBV28
CASSSLQRVSGYTF
TGTGCCAGCAGTTCCCTACAGCGGGTCTCTGGCTACACCTTC
>NA|TRBJ1-1|TRBD1|TRBV27
CASSLAGGGYTEAFF
TGTGCCAGCAGTTTAGCAGGGGGCGGTTACACTGAAGCTTTCTTT
>NA|TRBJ2-5|NA|TRBV7-6
CAGSLRDYQETQYF
TGTGCCGGCAGCTTACGGGACTACCAAGAGACCCAGTACTTC
>few|TRBJ2-7|NA|TRBV2
CASQLGPRGEQYF
TGTGCCAGTCAGCTAGGACCCAGAGGCGAGCAGTACTTC
>NA|TRBJ2-1|NA|TRBV1
CTSSLILRLAQNNEQFF
TGCACCAGCAGCCTCATCTTGCGCCTAGCCCAGAACAATGAGCAGTTCTTC
>many|TRBJ2-4|NA|TRBV13
CASSTGTSGVQYF
TGTGCCAGCAGCACCGGGACGTCTGGGGTTCAGTACTTC
>once|TRBJ1-5|NA|TRBV12-3/TRBV12-4
CASSSAGSTQPQHF
TGTGCCAGCAGTTCGGCTGGGAGTACTCAGCCCCAGCATTTT
>NA|TRBJ2-7|NA|TRBV2
CASRNPRLSNEQYF
TGTGCCAGCAGAAACCCCCGGTTGAGCAACGAGCAGTACTTC
>NA|TRBJ1-2|TRBD1|TRBV20-1
CSARDRGTYDYTF
TGCAGTGCTAGGGACAGGGGGACCTATGACTACACCTTC
>NA|TRBJ2-7|NA|TRBV6-5
CASSYVAGSYEQYF
TGTGCCAGCAGTTACGTGGCAGGTAGCTACGAGCAGTACTTC
>many|TRBJ2-3|TRBD1|TRBV7-9
CASSYRGQGAHTQYF
TGTGCCAGCAGCTACAGGGGACAGGGGGCCCATACGCAGTATTTT
>many|TRBJ2-2|NA|TRBV24-1
CATSGISGELFF
TGTGCCACCTCAGGAATCTCCGGGGAGCTGTTTTTT
>few|TRBJ1-1|TRBD1|TRBV27
CASSLAGTGEGTEAFF
TGTGCCAGCAGTTTAGCCGGGACAGGGGAGGGCACTGAAGCTTTCTTT
>NA|TRBJ2-3|TRBD2|TRBV2
CASTFSAASGTDTQYF
TGTGCCAGCACCTTCTCCGCGGCTAGCGGAACAGATACGCAGTATTTT
>few|TRBJ2-7|NA|TRBV20-1
CSAQPGQRTDEQYF
TGCAGTGCTCAACCGGGACAACGTACAGACGAGCAGTACTTC
>many|TRBJ2-7|NA|TRBV5-1
CASSWTGIDYEQYF
TGCGCCAGCAGCTGGACGGGGATTGACTACGAGCAGTACTTC
>NA|TRBJ2-7|TRBD1|TRBV6-2/TRBV6-3
CASSYPPYGTGGTYEQYF
TGTGCCAGCAGTTACCCCCCTTACGGGACAGGGGGCACCTACGAGCAGTACTTC
>NA|TRBJ2-7|NA|TRBV27
CASSAPPALSSTYEQYF
TGTGCCAGCAGTGCCCCTCCGGCCTTGAGCTCTACCTACGAGCAGTACTTC
>few|TRBJ2-3|TRBD2|TRBV12-3/TRBV12-4
CASSLGGAGGTTDTQYF
TGTGCCAGCAGTTTAGGAGGAGCGGGAGGGACCACAGATACGCAGTATTTT
>many|TRBJ1-3|NA|TRBV30
CAWSQSRRGNTIYF
TGTGCCTGGAGTCAATCTCGACGTGGAAACACCATATATTTT
>many|TRBJ1-6|TRBD1|TRBV7-8
CASSLAEGAGSPLHF
TGTGCCAGCAGCTTAGCAGAGGGGGCAGGTTCACCCCTCCACTTT
>many|TRBJ2-5|NA|TRBV6-5
CASSYSVVGETQYF
TGTGCCAGCAGTTACTCGGTGGTAGGAGAGACCCAGTACTTC
>few|TRBJ1-2|NA|TRBV2
CASSEKTGTLGYTF
TGTGCCAGCAGTGAAAAGACAGGCACTCTTGGCTACACCTTC
>NA|TRBJ2-7|NA|TRBV3-1
CASSQRGRDYEQYF
TGTGCCAGCAGCCAGAGGGGTAGAGATTACGAGCAGTACTTC
>NA|TRBJ2-7|NA|TRBV4-1
CASSEGVRQGLYGQYF
TGCGCCAGCAGCGAAGGGGTTCGACAGGGACTATACGGGCAGTACTTC
>NA|TRBJ2-1|NA|TRBV4-3
CASSQDKVGLTNEQFF
TGCGCCAGCAGCCAAGATAAGGTGGGCCTAACCAATGAGCAGTTCTTC
>few|TRBJ2-6|NA|TRBV6-5
CASSSGAISSGANVLTF
TGTGCCAGCAGTTCAGGGGCTATAAGCTCTGGGGCCAACGTCCTGACTTTC
>many|TRBJ2-3|NA|TRBV20-1
CSARSWGTSLHTDTQYF
TGCAGTGCTAGGTCATGGGGAACTAGCCTTCACACAGATACGCAGTATTTT
>many|TRBJ2-3|NA|TRBV19
CASSIIGTDKDTQYF
TGTGCCAGTAGTATCATCGGCACGGATAAAGATACGCAGTATTTT
>few|TRBJ2-2|TRBD1|TRBV19
CASSTFDRGTGELFF
TGTGCCAGTAGTACGTTCGACAGGGGCACCGGGGAGCTGTTTTTT
>NA|TRBJ2-2|TRBD1|TRBV2
CASSEEDRGITGELFF
TGTGCCAGCAGTGAAGAGGACAGGGGCATCACCGGGGAGCTGTTTTTT
>many|TRBJ2-7|NA|TRBV12-3/TRBV12-4
CASSLGTAPREQYF
TGTGCCAGCAGTTTAGGGACAGCCCCCCGGGAGCAGTACTTC
>NA|TRBJ2-1|NA|TRBV6-2/TRBV6-3
CASQGYSYNEQFF
TGTGCCAGCCAGGGCTACTCCTACAATGAGCAGTTCTTC
>few|TRBJ1-5|NA|TRBV25-1
CASSESEGNQPQHF
TGTGCCAGCAGTGAATCGGAGGGGAATCAGCCCCAGCATTTT
>many|TRBJ1-1|NA|TRBV6-5
CASRPEGQNTEAFF
TGTGCCAGCAGACCAGAAGGACAGAACACTGAAGCTTTCTTT
>once|TRBJ1-5|NA|TRBV5-3
CASSKNDSDQPQHF
TGTGCCAGCAGCAAGAATGACAGCGATCAGCCCCAGCATTTT
>NA|TRBJ2-5|NA|TRBV5-6
CASSSEDSQRETQYF
TGTGCCAGCAGTTCGGAGGACTCTCAACGGGAGACCCAGTACTTC
>many|TRBJ2-7|TRBD2|TRBV5-5
CASSSSGRARYEQYF
TGTGCCAGCAGCTCTAGCGGGAGGGCCCGCTACGAGCAGTACTTC
>NA|TRBJ1-6|TRBD1|TRBV6-5
CASSYGAGGGSYNSPLHF
TGTGCCAGCAGTTACGGGGCAGGGGGTGGCTCCTATAATTCACCCCTCCACTTT
>few|TRBJ2-5|NA|TRBV4-3
CASSQDVGRSETQYF
TGCGCCAGCAGCCAAGATGTGGGCAGGTCGGAGACCCAGTACTTC
>NA|TRBJ2-6|NA|TRBV7-6
CASSGGASGANVLTF
TGTGCCAGCAGCGGGGGGGCATCTGGGGCCAACGTCCTGACTTTC
>few|TRBJ2-2|NA|TRBV4-1
CASSQDPPSGYGELFF
TGCGCCAGCAGCCAAGATCCTCCCTCGGGATACGGGGAGCTGTTTTTT
>NA|TRBJ1-6|NA|TRBV27
CASSFLPGGKGSPLHF
TGTGCCAGCAGTTTCCTCCCGGGGGGCAAGGGATCACCCCTCCACTTT
>few|TRBJ1-5|NA|TRBV12-3/TRBV12-4
CASSRQVYDNQPQHF
TGTGCCAGCAGCCGACAGGTTTACGACAATCAGCCCCAGCATTTT